This TCR beta chain was documented in a study of T cells in Graves' hyperthyroidism and ophthalmopathy. As for the study in general: Peripheral blood was taken when the disease was first diagnosed, before any treatment began. Study observations and caveats: Blood shared most expanded thyroid clonotypes above 0.001. Stable hyperthyroidism was told apart from ophthalmopathy by a model built on 13 V-J features.

Clinical symptoms, serum thyroxine and TRAb, thyroid ultrasound and orbital computed tomography together formed the diagnostic basis. V was clipped by 5 bases and J by 2 bases, with 25 bases between them. The CDR3 consists of 18 residues. Germline V lookup: CDR1 SQVTM, CDR2 ANQGSEA. TCR beta CDR3 regions were amplified from RNA. First-round RT-PCR with HTBI primers amplified the TCR CDR3 region. One entry per CDR3 protein results from TCRdb running MiXCR on the multiplex PCR reads. This sample carries about 520,000 distinct CDR3 sequences, approximately 25% of them seen once, and the ten largest clones take around 10%. This clonotype occurred many times. Antigen unknown.

The rearrangement joins TRBV29-1 to TRBJ2-4, with D maybe TRBD1 (6 bases). Sequenced input: blood. The sequence was obtained from a woman in her thirties with Graves' ophthalmopathy. This chain's CDR3 is CSVSPSDRTRATKNIQYF. The CDR3, as DNA: TGCAGCGTTTCTCCTTCTGACAGGACGAGGGCTACCAAAAACATTCAGTACTTC.